The entry below describes one T cell receptor beta chain. This clone was counted only a few times. Which antigen it targets is not known. No much larger clone is present one base from it, and per-base qualities are unavailable. Each clonotype received, on average, 10x coverage in deep resolution sequencing performed on a MiSeq, where the target depth lay between 1 in 1 million and 1 in 200,000 T cells. The immunoSEQ hsTCRB Kit was used to generate the TCR beta libraries. For the original study's pipeline: Data were analyzed with ImmunoSEQ Data Assistant and ImmunoSEQ Analyzer, with V, D and J genes assigned per IMGT definitions. Clonality, which ranges from 0 to 1, was calculated by subtracting the normalized Shannon entropy of productive rearrangement frequencies from one. Only overrepresented clonotypes making up at least 0.05% of each patient's repertoire were included in the public clonotype analysis. Thirteen age-matched healthy donor repertoires from immuneACCESS were used as controls for clonality. As stored in TCRdb, this immuneACCESS dataset retains in-frame rearrangements with V and J assigned. A fraction of the clones does not appear; measured against another copy, unresolved V genes explain less than half of the discrepancy, and the remainder lacks a known reason. V and J calls and clone size are copied from that table; D and trimming were computed from the DNA. Recorded for this sample are 200,000 to 250,000 clones; around 70% of them occurred a single time. More than 4.5% of the sample lies in the top ten.

Interpreted using the paper, the time point label stands for: about eleven months on ibrutinib. Approximately 2 micrograms of genomic DNA were extracted from cryopreserved PBMCs for TCR beta library preparation. High-throughput TCR beta sequencing was performed on longitudinal blood samples from CLL patients receiving ibrutinib monotherapy. The patients were enrolled in a single-center, open-label phase 2 trial of ibrutinib monotherapy. From the cysteine through the phenylalanine, the CDR3 covers 13 amino acids. The kept DNA is CDR3 alone, 39 bases in frame from the first base. For CDR1 and CDR2, the germline V gene (reference sequence) lists LNHDA and SQIVND. The germline V and J ends show losses of 6 bases and 5 bases respectively, and no gene match explains 6 bases of the junction. The sample comes from a study of cytotoxic CD8 clonotypes in ibrutinib-treated CLL (dated by TCRdb to the early 2020s). Regarding the complete study: The cohort included about 15 treatment-naive and roughly ten relapsed/refractory patients; 17 were IGHV unmutated. On average, each sample had approximately 280,000 productive templates and roughly 95,000 productive rearrangements. Samples at response were collected after a median of about 12 months of treatment, with a range of roughly 6 to 40 months. Of the 86 participants in the trial, about two dozen had longitudinal samples available. Responses were partial in roughly 25 patients and complete in 2; after median 68 months follow-up, about 14 stayed in remission and some twelve progressed. Cryopreserved peripheral blood mononuclear cells were collected before treatment, at response, and at either disease progression or sustained remission. Every sample from remission and from progressive disease was obtained while the patients were still on ibrutinib.

Overall study results and their limits: Clonality increased at ibrutinib response, stayed stable in sustained remission, and fell back toward baseline at progression. Public clonotypes were found to be uncommon and were observed to contract or remain stable during treatment; the increase in clonality was shown to reflect expansion of private clonotypes at ibrutinib response. Sampling times were not matched between patients in sustained remission and patients whose disease was progressing, and lymph node repertoires were not examined. Baseline clonality was found to be higher than that of age-matched healthy donors and was strongly correlated with circulating CD8+ T-cell counts.

The sample here was PBMCs, taken after 12 months of ibrutinib treatment. The source of this sequence is a human donor with chronic lymphocytic leukemia. Recombination linked TRBV19 to TRBJ1-2; TRBD1 agrees with 7 junctional bases. The CDR3 reads CASSADREYGYTF. At the DNA level, the sequence is TGTGCCAGTAGCGCCGACAGGGAGTATGGCTACACCTTC.